Listed below are T cell receptor beta chains from one sample, sequenced in a study of T cell responses to AZD1222 COVID-19 vaccine. Sequencing was performed with immunoSEQ multiplex PCR; in TCRdb, only in-frame clones are kept and a portion is missing. This table has about 190,000 clones, about 87% appearing once. The material sequenced was peripheral blood, taken on day 0 of MenACWY control vaccination. The origin of the receptors is an adult in good health. Each CDR3 is given with its conserved first and last residue. The D gene is left open where the match is weak. The size of a clone is reported for some rows only, either as once, few or many, or as a class for expanded clones.

D gene,J gene,clone size,V gene,CDR3 protein,CDR3 DNA
TRBD1,TRBJ2-3,NA,TRBV7-2,CASSLAGQSTDTQYF,TGTGCCAGCAGCTTAGCGGGACAGAGCACAGATACGCAGTATTTT
NA,TRBJ2-7,few,TRBV9,CASSPSYEQYF,TGTGCCAGCAGCCCCTCCTACGAGCAGTACTTC
NA,TRBJ1-5,NA,TRBV2,CASGRGGGQPQHF,TGTGCCAGCGGCCGAGGCGGCGGGCAGCCCCAGCATTTT
NA,TRBJ1-5,NA,TRBV7-9,CASSRTGNQPQHF,TGTGCCAGCAGCCGGACAGGCAATCAGCCCCAGCATTTT
TRBD2,TRBJ2-7,once,TRBV3-1/TRBV3-2,CASSQRAAGEQYF,TGTGCCAGCAGCCAAAGGGCAGCGGGGGAGCAGTACTTC
NA,TRBJ1-2,NA,TRBV7-2,CASSAGQAYGYTF,TGTGCCAGCAGCGCGGGACAAGCCTATGGCTACACCTTC
NA,TRBJ1-5,NA,TRBV6-2/TRBV6-3,CASSYIDSSNQPQHF,TGTGCCAGCAGTTACATTGACAGTAGCAATCAGCCCCAGCATTTT
NA,TRBJ2-3,NA,TRBV13,CASSLGSGSDTQYF,TGTGCCAGCAGCTTGGGTTCGGGGTCCGATACGCAGTATTTT
TRBD2,TRBJ2-5,NA,TRBV5-1,CASSIQTSAQETQYF,TGCGCCAGCAGCATCCAGACTAGCGCGCAAGAGACCCAGTACTTC
NA,TRBJ2-5,NA,TRBV5-1,CASSLESETQYF,TGCGCCAGCAGCTTGGAATCGGAGACCCAGTACTTC
NA,TRBJ1-2,NA,TRBV5-6,CASSGGQGIYGYTF,TGTGCCAGCAGCGGGGGACAAGGGATCTATGGCTACACCTTC
NA,TRBJ1-3,NA,TRBV28,CASSLTEIGNTIYF,TGTGCCAGCAGTTTGACTGAGATAGGAAACACCATATATTTT
NA,TRBJ2-2,NA,TRBV13,CASSPNIIGAGTGELFF,TGTGCCAGCAGCCCGAACATAATCGGGGCCGGAACCGGGGAGCTGTTTTTT
TRBD2,TRBJ2-1,once,TRBV18,CASSPAGGAYNEQFF,TGTGCCAGCTCACCGGCGGGGGGCGCCTACAATGAGCAGTTCTTC
NA,TRBJ1-5,NA,TRBV7-2,CASSIGRGANQPQHF,TGTGCCAGCAGCATTGGCAGGGGAGCAAATCAGCCCCAGCATTTT